Below are 9 T cell receptor beta chains sequenced from a single sample in a study of OX40 agonist ivuxolimab in advanced cancers. Produced via immunoSEQ multiplex PCR; TCRdb's table is partial and in-frame only. Of 150,000 to 190,000 clones listed, approximately 94% are singletons. Sequenced material: CD4+ or CD8+ T cells sorted from blood, taken in a trial of the OX40 agonist ivuxolimab. These TCRs come from an adult with an advanced solid tumor such as melanoma, head and neck, liver or kidney cancer.

Turning to this clone: Its ends do not fully match the called genes, so a read error is possible. The chain carries TRBV5-1 and TRBJ1-6; unclear D gene. Germline V lookup: CDR1 SGHRS, CDR2 YFSETQ. The CDR3 is 12 residues long. The chain's CDR3 is CASSSNNSPLHF. The CDR3 DNA reads as TGCGCCAGCAGCTCCAATAATTCACCCCTCCACTTT.

The rearrangement uses TRBV28 and TRBJ2-7; 9 bases fit TRBD1. V lost 1 base, J lost 4 bases, and 11 bases stayed unmatched. Looked up from germline, CDR1 is MDHEN and CDR2 is SYDVKM. This CDR3 has 17 residues. The CDR3 nucleotides read TGTGCCAGCAGTTTATTAGGTTGGGGGGACAGGGTATACGAGCAGTACTTC. Translating it yields CASSLLGWGDRVYEQYF. The full variable domain, completed using reference TRBV28 and TRBJ2-7, is DVKVTQSSRYLVKRTGEKVFLECVQDMDHENMFWYRQDPGLGLRLIYFSYDVKMKEKGDIPEGYSVSREKKERFSLILESASTNQTSMYLCASSLLGWGDRVYEQYFGPGTRLTVT.

The rearrangement links TRBV16 to TRBJ2-3, with 11 bases matching TRBD2. The germline gives CDR1 KGHSY, CDR2 FQNENV. Unmatched junction bases numbered 15, after V lost 6 bases and J lost 13 bases. CDR3 length equals 15 residues. In DNA form, the CDR3 reads TGTGCCAGCAGTCCGGGTGTCACTAGCGGGAGCACCGAGTATTTT. Amino acids: CASSPGVTSGSTEYF.

The chain links TRBV29-1 to TRBJ1-2, with 8 bases lining up with TRBD1. The CDR3 totals 14 residues. J gave up 5 bases and V 8 bases, and 13 bases lay outside the gene matches. The germline CDR1 and CDR2 sequences are SQVTM and ANQGSEA. The CDR3 reads CSPGPQGEGYGYTF. The CDR3 DNA follows: TGCAGCCCCGGACCACAGGGGGAAGGGTATGGCTACACCTTC. Full variable domain (rest looked up from reference TRBV29-1 and TRBJ1-2): SAVISQKPSRDICQRGTSLTIQCQVDSQVTMMFWYRQQPGQSLTLIATANQGSEATYESGFVIDKFPISRPNLTFSTLTVSNMSPEDSSIYLCSPGPQGEGYGYTFGSGTRLTVV.

Regarding this clone: A read error may account for a junction end that differs from germline. The chain joins TRBV7-7 to TRBJ2-1; a weak D match, TRBD2 (5 bases). In germline, CDR1 is SSHAT, CDR2 FNYEAQ (reference sequence). The CDR3 has 13 amino acids. The chain's CDR3 is CASSLVRGNEQFF. The CDR3 DNA reads as TGTGCTAGCAGCTTGGTACGGGGCAATGAGCAGTTCTTC.

This clone was seen only once. This rearrangement joins TRBV9 to TRBJ2-5, with TRBD2 identical over 12 bases. With 4 bases clipped from V and 5 bases from J, the junction kept 6 bases outside the gene matches. This CDR3 has 15 amino acids. The germline V gene has CDR1 SGDLS and CDR2 YYNGEE. DNA of the CDR3: TGTGCCAGCAGCCGACTAGCGGGAGCGGTGGAGACCCAGTACTTC. This encodes CASSRLAGAVETQYF.

This clone appeared once. This rearrangement joins TRBV18 to TRBJ1-2, with D maybe TRBD1 (5 bases). Germline values: CDR1 KGHSH, CDR2 LQKENI. The CDR3 runs 13 residues. Between the trimmed V and J ends, which lost 3 bases and 8 bases, there was a span of 13 bases. CDR3 sequence: CASSPGQPWGYTF. The CDR3 DNA reads TGTGCCAGCTCACCTGGACAACCTTGGGGCTACACCTTC.

The V and J genes are TRBV19 and TRBJ1-5, with 9 bases matching TRBD1. The length of the CDR3 is 20 residues. Losses at the gene ends were 5 bases for V and 7 bases for J; bases not matched to a gene: 24. Germline CDR1 reads LNHDA; CDR2 reads SQIVND (reference sequence). CDR3 in DNA: TGTGCCAGTAGTCCTCGTTCACCGGGGACAGGGAGTACCCTTCTACAGCCCCAGCATTTT. It translates to CASSPRSPGTGSTLLQPQHF. Full variable domain (remainder filled in from reference TRBV19 and TRBJ1-5): DGGITQSPKYLFRKEGQNVTLSCEQNLNHDAMYWYRQDPGQGLRLIYYSQIVNDFQKGDIAEGYSVSREKKESFPLTVTSAQKNPTAFYLCASSPRSPGTGSTLLQPQHFGDGTRLSIL.

V and J are TRBV5-1 and TRBJ2-3; 7 bases are a match to TRBD2. The J segment lost 4 bases and the V segment lost 0 bases, leaving 5 bases of the junction unmatched. Germline CDR1 and CDR2: SGHRS and YFSETQ. CDR3 size: 15 residues. The CDR3 DNA reads TGCGCCAGCAGCTTGGAAGCGGGGCGCCCAGATACGCAGTATTTT. It codes for CASSLEAGRPDTQYF. The full variable domain, in which reference TRBV5-1 and TRBJ2-3 provide the parts outside the CDR3, is KAGVTQTPRYLIKTRGQQVTLSCSPISGHRSVSWYQQTPGQGLQFLFEYFSETQRNKGNFPGRFSGRQFSNSRSEMNVSTLELGDSALYLCASSLEAGRPDTQYFGPGTRLTVL.